The 8 T cell receptor beta chains reported below all come from one sample, sequenced in a study of tumor-infiltrating lymphocytes in primary liver carcinoma. The template, around 520 ng total RNA, yielded TCR beta cDNA made with a constant-region primer. Researchers made the TCR beta libraries by running three nested multiplex PCR rounds with slightly modified ARM-PCR. The two initial PCR rounds, around 10 cycles each, used TRBV1-TRBV30 forward and C-beta reverse primers. TCRdb redid the calling of the multiplex PCR reads with MiXCR, one entry per CDR3 protein. The repertoire includes 310,000 or so distinct CDR3 sequences, 65% of them detected once, and approximately 5.9% sits in the top ten. Unsorted whole blood yielded the blood RNA, and germline DNA was also extracted. Sequencing input: peripheral blood. Source of these receptors: a man aged 40-50 years with primary liver carcinoma and hepatitis B virus infection.

J is TRBJ2-7 and V is TRBV6-5, with D perhaps assigned TRBD1 or TRBD2 (6 bases each). This CDR3 comprises 12 residues. V lost 6 bases to trimming and J lost 13 bases, with 19 bases between them. Germline V gene sequence: CDR1 MNHEY, CDR2 SVGAGI. The CDR3 here is CASSKGGYGQYF. The CDR3 coding sequence is TGTGCCAGCAGCAAGGGGGGCTACGGGCAATACTTC.

The CDR3 loop reads CASRPGTTLNEQFF. DNA of the CDR3: TGTGCCAGCAGACCAGGGACTACTTTGAATGAGCAGTTCTTC. This chain joins TRBV12-3 or TRBV12-4 and TRBJ2-1, with 7 bases aligning to TRBD2. CDR3 length: 14 residues. V shed 6 bases, J shed 7 bases, and the junction held 9 bases outside the gene matches.

This chain uses TRBV7-9 with TRBJ2-1, with D uncertain. V was pared by 4 bases and J by 7 bases, with 20 bases between. Per germline, CDR1 SEHNR and CDR2 FQNEAQ (reference sequence). This CDR3 is built from 16 residues. CDR3 protein: CASSSLGGPERNEQFF. CDR3 DNA: TGTGCCAGCAGCTCTCTCGGCGGTCCTGAGAGGAATGAGCAGTTCTTC.

As concerns this clonotype: The conserved phenylalanine or tryptophan normally closing the CDR3 is absent here, so this likely arose from a read error. V and J are TRBV11-2 and TRBJ2-1, with D possibly TRBD1 on 6 matching bases. CDR1 is SGHAT and CDR2 is FQNNGV in the germline V gene. CDR3 length equals 15 residues. V was clipped by 2 bases and J by 10 bases, with 18 bases between them. Here the CDR3 reads CASSLNPDSLYEQFS. CDR3 nucleotide sequence: TGTGCCAGCAGCTTAAATCCGGACAGCCTGTACGAGCAGTTCTCC.

The sample holds a few counts of this clonotype. An end of the junction does not agree with germline; a read error may underlie this. V is TRBV6-6 and J is TRBJ2-2; the D gene is possibly TRBD2 (6 bases). The CDR3 totals 15 residues. Germline-derived CDR1 and CDR2 are MNHNY and SVGAGI (reference sequence). DNA of the CDR3: TGTGCCAGCAGGGATAGCGTGGCGAACACCGGGGGGCTGTTTTTT. Residues: CASRDSVANTGGLFF.

Only one count was recorded for this clonotype. The chain joins TRBV29-1 to TRBJ2-6; the D gene could be TRBD1 or TRBD2 (6 bases each). The ends were cut back, 8 bases at V and 4 bases at J, with 15 bases in the middle. The CDR3 is made up of 14 amino acids. Germline V gene data show CDR1 as SQVTM and CDR2 as ANQGSEA. Written as DNA, the CDR3 is TGCAGCAGTGTAACAGGGAGGGGGGCCAACGTCCTGACTTTC. Translating it yields CSSVTGRGANVLTF.

With regard to this clonotype: Here the CDR3 omits its conserved ending phenylalanine or tryptophan, so a read error is the likely source. The genes are TRBV30 and TRBJ1-6; TRBD1 matches 7 bases. Germline V CDR1 and CDR2: GTSNPN, SVGIG (reference sequence). The CDR3 spans 14 residues. J lost 7 bases, V lost 4 bases, and 7 bases had no gene match. CDR3: CAWNRDSYNSPLHS. The CDR3 region has the DNA TGTGCCTGGAACCGGGACAGCTACAATTCACCCCTCCACTCT.

The V call is TRBV11-2, the J call TRBJ1-2; D not certain. The CDR3 covers 14 residues. Trimming took 7 bases from V and 5 from J, leaving 17 bases between them. Germline lookup yields CDR1 SGHAT and CDR2 FQNNGV. The CDR3 sequence is CASILDLQIYGYTF. The CDR3 region has the DNA TGTGCCAGCATCCTGGACCTTCAAATTTATGGCTACACCTTC. Drawing the rest from reference TRBV11-2 and TRBJ1-2, the complete variable domain is EAGVAQSPRYKIIEKRQSVAFWCNPISGHATLYWYQQILGQGPKLLIQFQNNGVVDDSQLPKDRFSAERLKGVDSTLKIQPAKLEDSAVYLCASILDLQIYGYTFGSGTRLTVV.